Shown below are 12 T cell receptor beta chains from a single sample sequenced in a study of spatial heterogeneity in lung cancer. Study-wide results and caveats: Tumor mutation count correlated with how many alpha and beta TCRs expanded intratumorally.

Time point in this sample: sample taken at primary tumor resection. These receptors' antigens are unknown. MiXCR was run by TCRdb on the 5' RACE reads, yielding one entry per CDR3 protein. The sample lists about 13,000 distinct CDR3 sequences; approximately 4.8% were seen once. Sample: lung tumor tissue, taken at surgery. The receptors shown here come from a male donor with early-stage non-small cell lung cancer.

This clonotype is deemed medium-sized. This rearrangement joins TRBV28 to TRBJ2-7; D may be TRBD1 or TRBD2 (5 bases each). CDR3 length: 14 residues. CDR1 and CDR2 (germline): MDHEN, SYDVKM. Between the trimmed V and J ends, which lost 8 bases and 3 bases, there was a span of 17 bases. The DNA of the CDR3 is TGTGCCAGCGGTCCCGGGACCCGCGTCTACGAGCAGTACTTC. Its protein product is CASGPGTRVYEQYF.

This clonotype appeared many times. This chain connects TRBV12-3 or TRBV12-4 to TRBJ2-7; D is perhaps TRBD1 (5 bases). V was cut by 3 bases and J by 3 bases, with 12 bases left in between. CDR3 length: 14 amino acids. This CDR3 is CASSFSWQGYEQYF. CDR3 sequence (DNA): TGTGCCAGCAGTTTTTCTTGGCAGGGCTACGAGCAGTACTTC.

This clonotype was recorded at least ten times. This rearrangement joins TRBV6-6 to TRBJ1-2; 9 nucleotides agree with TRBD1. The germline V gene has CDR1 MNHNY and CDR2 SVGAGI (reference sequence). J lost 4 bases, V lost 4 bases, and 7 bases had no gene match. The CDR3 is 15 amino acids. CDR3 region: CASSSTGQGFYGYTF. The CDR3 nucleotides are TGTGCCAGCAGTTCCACCGGACAGGGGTTCTATGGCTACACCTTC.

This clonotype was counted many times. CDR3 amino acids: CASSQAPRGIYEQYF. CDR3 bases: TGTGCCAGCAGCCAAGCCCCCAGGGGGATTTACGAGCAGTACTTC. The J gene is TRBJ2-7, the V gene TRBV4-2; the match to TRBD1 covers 7 bases. V trimming: 1 base; J trimming: 4 bases; junction bases outside the gene matches: 7. Germline loops: CDR1 LGHNA, CDR2 YNFKEQ. The CDR3 runs 15 residues.

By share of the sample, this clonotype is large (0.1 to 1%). Here the CDR3 DNA reads TGCGCCAGCAGCCAAGAGCGAGCGGGGGGCCTGGAGACCCAGTACTTC. Translating gives CASSQERAGGLETQYF. The gene calls are TRBV4-3 and TRBJ2-5; 9 bases agree with TRBD2. This CDR3 has 16 residues. V was clipped by 0 bases and J by 5 bases; unmatched bases: 7. CDR1 is LGHNA, CDR2 YSLEER, per germline.

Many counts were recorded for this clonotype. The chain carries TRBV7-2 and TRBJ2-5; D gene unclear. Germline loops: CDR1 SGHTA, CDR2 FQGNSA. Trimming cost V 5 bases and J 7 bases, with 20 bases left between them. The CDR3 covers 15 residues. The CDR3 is CASSQGWTNSRTQYF. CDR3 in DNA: TGTGCCAGCAGCCAAGGATGGACCAATTCAAGGACCCAGTACTTC.

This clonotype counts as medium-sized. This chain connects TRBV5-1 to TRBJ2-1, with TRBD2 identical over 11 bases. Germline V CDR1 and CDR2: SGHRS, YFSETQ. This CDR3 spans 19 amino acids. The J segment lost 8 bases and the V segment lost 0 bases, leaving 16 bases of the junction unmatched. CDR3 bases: TGCGCCAGCAGCTTGGCCAGGGTAGCGGGGGGGCCTGTAGGCGATGAGCAGTTCTTC. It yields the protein CASSLARVAGGPVGDEQFF. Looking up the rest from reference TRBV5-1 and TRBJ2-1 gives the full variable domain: KAGVTQTPRYLIKTRGQQVTLSCSPISGHRSVSWYQQTPGQGLQFLFEYFSETQRNKGNFPGRFSGRQFSNSRSEMNVSTLELGDSALYLCASSLARVAGGPVGDEQFFGPGTRLTVL.

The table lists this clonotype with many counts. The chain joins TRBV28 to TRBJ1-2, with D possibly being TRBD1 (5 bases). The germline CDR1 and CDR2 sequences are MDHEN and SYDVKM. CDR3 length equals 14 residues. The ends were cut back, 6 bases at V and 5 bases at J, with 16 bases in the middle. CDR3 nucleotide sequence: TGTGCCAGCAGATCAGGGTCACTGTATTATGGCTACACCTTC. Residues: CASRSGSLYYGYTF.

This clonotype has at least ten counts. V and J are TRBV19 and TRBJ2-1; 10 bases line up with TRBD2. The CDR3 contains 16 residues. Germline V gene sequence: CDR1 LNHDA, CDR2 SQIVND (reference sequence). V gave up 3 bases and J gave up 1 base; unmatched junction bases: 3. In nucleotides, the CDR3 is TGTGCCAGTAGTATTAGCGGGGGGTCGTCCTACAATGAGCAGTTCTTC. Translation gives CASSISGGSSYNEQFF.

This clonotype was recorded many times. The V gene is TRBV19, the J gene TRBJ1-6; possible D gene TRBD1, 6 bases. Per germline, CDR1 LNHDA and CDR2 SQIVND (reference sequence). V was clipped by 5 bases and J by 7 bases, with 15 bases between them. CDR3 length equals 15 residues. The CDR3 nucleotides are TGTGCCAGTAGTGTCCAGGGGAAAGAGAATTCACCCCTCCACTTT. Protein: CASSVQGKENSPLHF.

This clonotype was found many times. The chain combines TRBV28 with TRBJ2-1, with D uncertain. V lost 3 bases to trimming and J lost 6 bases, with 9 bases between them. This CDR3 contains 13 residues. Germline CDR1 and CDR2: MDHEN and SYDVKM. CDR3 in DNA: TGTGCCAGCAGTTTCCCCTACTCCAATGAGCAGTTCTTC. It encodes CASSFPYSNEQFF.

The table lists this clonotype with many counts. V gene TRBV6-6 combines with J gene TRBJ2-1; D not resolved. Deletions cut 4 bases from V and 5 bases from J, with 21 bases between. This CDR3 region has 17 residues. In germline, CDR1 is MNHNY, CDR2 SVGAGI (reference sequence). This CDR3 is CASSSRPGLLSNNEQFF. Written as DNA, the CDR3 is TGTGCCAGCAGTTCCCGACCCGGTCTCCTATCTAACAATGAGCAGTTCTTC.